The 10 T cell receptor beta chains listed next were all sequenced from one sample in a study of blood T cell repertoires in COVID-19. Sequencing used immunoSEQ multiplex PCR; TCRdb keeps in-frame clones, though not all of them. The sample holds a few hundred thousand clones, about nine tenths seen once. The sample consisted of peripheral blood. These receptors originate from a middle-aged man with active or convalescent COVID-19.

The J gene is TRBJ2-7, the V gene TRBV3-1 (or the pseudogene TRBV3-2); a weak D match, TRBD2 (5 bases). CDR1 is LGHDT, CDR2 YNNKEL, per germline (reference sequence). The V end was cut by 2 bases, the J end by 6 bases, with 8 bases between. The CDR3 is 12 amino acids. The CDR3 coding sequence is TGTGCCAGCAGCCAACAACGGGGCGAGCAGTACTTC. Translating it yields CASSQQRGEQYF.

The chain joins TRBV6-6 to TRBJ1-1; TRBD1 matches 8 bases. The germline V gene encodes CDR1 MNHNY and CDR2 SVGAGI (reference sequence). There are 11 residues in the CDR3. V lost 6 bases and J lost 7; bases outside the gene matches: 1. The CDR3 nucleotides are TGTGCCAGCAGCGACAGGGGTGAAGCTTTCTTT. This encodes CASSDRGEAFF.

The rearrangement joins TRBV28 to TRBJ1-2; 8 bases map to TRBD1. The V gene end was trimmed by 5 bases and the J gene end by 7 bases; junction bases not matched to a gene: 9. From germline, CDR1 is MDHEN and CDR2 SYDVKM. The CDR3 is 14 amino acids. CDR3 sequence reads: CASSPGQGLSGYTF. In DNA form, the CDR3 reads TGTGCCAGCAGTCCAGGACAGGGCTTGAGTGGCTACACCTTC.

The chain recombines TRBV5-5 with TRBJ2-2; TRBD1 matches 10 bases. With V trimmed by 1 base and J by 3 bases, 15 bases remained unmatched. The length of the CDR3 is 20 residues. Per the germline V gene, CDR1 is SGHKS and CDR2 is YYEKEE (reference sequence). The CDR3 bases are TGTGCCAGCAGCTTGTTCCTGTACTCCCTCGGACAGGGGGACACCGGGGAGCTGTTTTTT. As protein: CASSLFLYSLGQGDTGELFF.

V and J are TRBV7-3 and TRBJ2-1, with 8 positions matching TRBD2. The CDR3 contains 16 residues. CDR1 and CDR2 from the germline V gene are SGHTA and FQGTGA. J lost 4 bases, V lost 3 bases, and 8 bases had no gene match. The DNA of the CDR3 is TGTGCCAGCAGCTTGCGGGTGACTAGCGTTTACAATGAGCAGTTCTTC. Its translation is CASSLRVTSVYNEQFF.

The rearrangement joins TRBV28 to TRBJ1-5; D perhaps matches TRBD1 (5 bases). There are 14 residues in the CDR3. The V gene lost 6 bases and the J gene lost 7 bases, with 16 bases spanning the gap. The germline CDR1 and CDR2 sequences are MDHEN and SYDVKM. The CDR3, as DNA: TGTGCCAGCAGCCCTGGGGGGTCTGACCAGCCCCAGCATTTT. Its translation: CASSPGGSDQPQHF.

There are a few counts of this clone. The chain is built from TRBV4-2 and TRBJ2-7; D unresolved. CDR3 length: 13 amino acids. Trimming pared 0 bases from V and 4 bases from J, leaving 7 bases between. Looked up from germline, CDR1 is LGHNA and CDR2 is YNFKEQ. CDR3 residues: CASSQDNLYEQYF. The CDR3 DNA reads TGTGCCAGCAGCCAAGATAATCTTTACGAGCAGTACTTC.

The chain links TRBV20-1 to TRBJ1-4; no clear D gene. Germline loops: CDR1 DFQATT, CDR2 SNEGSKA (reference sequence). With 3 bases removed from V and 5 bases from J, the gap between germline ends came to 10 bases. This CDR3 is 13 amino acids long. CDR3 loop: CSASRVANEKLFF. CDR3 coding DNA: TGCAGTGCTAGTCGGGTCGCAAATGAAAAACTGTTTTTT.

The rearrangement links TRBV18 to TRBJ1-1; 12 bases align to TRBD1. Germline CDR1 reads KGHSH; CDR2 reads LQKENI. The CDR3 is 17 residues long. J was trimmed by 6 bases and V by 2 bases; bases with no gene match: 10. CDR3 DNA sequence: TGTGCCAGCTCACCAGGGGTATGGGACAGGGGGCTTTCTGAAGCTTTCTTT. Amino acid sequence: CASSPGVWDRGLSEAFF.

The gene calls are TRBV7-9 and TRBJ2-7, with 9 bases aligning to TRBD1. CDR1 is SEHNR and CDR2 is FQNEAQ in the germline V gene (reference sequence). The CDR3 has 15 amino acids. After removal of 6 bases from V and 2 bases from J, the junction contained 8 bases not matched to a gene. Written as DNA, the CDR3 is TGTGCCAGCAGTTCAACCTGGGACAGGGCCTACGAGCAGTACTTC. It codes for CASSSTWDRAYEQYF.